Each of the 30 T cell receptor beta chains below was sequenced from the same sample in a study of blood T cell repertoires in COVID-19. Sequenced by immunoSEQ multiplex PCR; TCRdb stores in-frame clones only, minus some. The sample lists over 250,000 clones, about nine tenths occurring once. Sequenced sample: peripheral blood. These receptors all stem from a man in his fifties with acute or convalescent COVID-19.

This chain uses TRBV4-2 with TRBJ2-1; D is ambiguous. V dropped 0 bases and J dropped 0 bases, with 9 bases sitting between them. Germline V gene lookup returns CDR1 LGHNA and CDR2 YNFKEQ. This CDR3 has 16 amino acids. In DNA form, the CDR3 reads TGTGCCAGCAGCCAAGAATGGAGTAGCTCCTACAATGAGCAGTTCTTC. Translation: CASSQEWSSSYNEQFF.

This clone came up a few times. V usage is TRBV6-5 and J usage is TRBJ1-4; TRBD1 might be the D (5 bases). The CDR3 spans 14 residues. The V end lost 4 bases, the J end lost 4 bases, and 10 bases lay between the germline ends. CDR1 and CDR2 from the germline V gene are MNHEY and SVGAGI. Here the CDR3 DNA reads TGTGCCAGCAGTTCGGGACTCTTTAATGAAAAACTGTTTTTT. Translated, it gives CASSSGLFNEKLFF.

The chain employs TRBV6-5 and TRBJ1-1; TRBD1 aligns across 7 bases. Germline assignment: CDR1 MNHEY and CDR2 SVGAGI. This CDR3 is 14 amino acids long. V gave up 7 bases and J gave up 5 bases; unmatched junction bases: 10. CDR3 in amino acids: CASTTRQGGTEAFF. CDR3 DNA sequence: TGTGCCAGCACCACTCGGCAGGGGGGTACTGAAGCTTTCTTT.

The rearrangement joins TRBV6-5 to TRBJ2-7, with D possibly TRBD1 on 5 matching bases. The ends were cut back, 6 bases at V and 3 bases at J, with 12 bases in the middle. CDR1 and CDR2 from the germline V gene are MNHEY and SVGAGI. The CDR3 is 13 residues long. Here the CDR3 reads CASSDQGLYEQYF. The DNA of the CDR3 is TGTGCCAGCAGCGACCAGGGCCTCTACGAGCAGTACTTC.

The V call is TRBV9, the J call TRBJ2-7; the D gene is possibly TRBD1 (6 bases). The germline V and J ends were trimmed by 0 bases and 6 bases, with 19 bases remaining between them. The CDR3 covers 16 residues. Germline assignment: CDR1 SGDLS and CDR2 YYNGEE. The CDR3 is CASSVGPGQILSEQYF. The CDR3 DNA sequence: TGTGCCAGCAGCGTAGGACCGGGACAAATTTTGAGCGAGCAGTACTTC.

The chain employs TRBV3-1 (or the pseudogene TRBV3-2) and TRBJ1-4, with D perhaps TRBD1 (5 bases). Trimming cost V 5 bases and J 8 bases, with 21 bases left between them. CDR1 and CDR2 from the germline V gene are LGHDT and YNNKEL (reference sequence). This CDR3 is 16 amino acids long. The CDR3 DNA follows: TGTGCCAGCAGCTTAAAGAGAAGGGGCGGTCGAGAAAAACTGTTTTTT. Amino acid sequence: CASSLKRRGGREKLFF.

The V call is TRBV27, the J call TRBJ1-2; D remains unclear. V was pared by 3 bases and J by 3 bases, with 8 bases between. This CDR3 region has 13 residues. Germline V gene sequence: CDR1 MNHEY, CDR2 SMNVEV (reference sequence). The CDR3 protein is CASSFSGDYGYTF. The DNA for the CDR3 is TGTGCCAGCAGTTTTTCGGGTGACTATGGCTACACCTTC.

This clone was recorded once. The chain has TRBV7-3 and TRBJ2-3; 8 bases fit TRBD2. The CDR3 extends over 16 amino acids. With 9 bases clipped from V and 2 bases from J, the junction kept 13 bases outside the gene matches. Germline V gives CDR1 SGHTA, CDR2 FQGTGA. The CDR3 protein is CASSPGLAGLTDTQYF. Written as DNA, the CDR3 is TGTGCCAGTTCACCCGGGCTAGCGGGCCTCACAGATACGCAGTATTTT.

The CDR3 spells CASRLGQTGELFF. CDR3 nucleotides: TGTGCCAGCAGGCTGGGACAAACCGGGGAGCTGTTTTTT. V usage is TRBV12-3 or TRBV12-4 and J usage is TRBJ2-2, with TRBD1 as a possible D gene (6 bases). With 6 bases removed from V and 5 bases from J, the gap between germline ends came to 10 bases. The CDR3 is 13 residues long.

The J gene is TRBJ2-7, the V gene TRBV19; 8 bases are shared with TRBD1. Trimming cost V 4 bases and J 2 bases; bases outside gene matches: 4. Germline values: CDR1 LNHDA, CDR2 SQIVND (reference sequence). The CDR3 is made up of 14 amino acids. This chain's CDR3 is CASSRGQGAYEQYF. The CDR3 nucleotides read TGTGCCAGTAGTAGAGGACAGGGTGCCTACGAGCAGTACTTC.

The CDR3 coding sequence is TGTGCCAGCAGCCGACAGGGGACGAGCACAGATACGCAGTATTTT. The encoded protein is CASSRQGTSTDTQYF. The V gene is TRBV7-9, the J gene TRBJ2-3, with TRBD1 matching over 8 bases. V was pared by 5 bases and J by 0 bases, with 4 bases of the junction left unmatched. This CDR3 region has 15 residues. Germline CDR1 reads SEHNR; CDR2 reads FQNEAQ (reference sequence).

CDR3 sequence: CASSVSNYGYTF. The CDR3 region has the DNA TGTGCCAGCAGCGTCTCTAACTATGGCTACACCTTC. This chain connects TRBV5-8 to TRBJ1-2; no clear D. Between the trimmed V and J ends, which lost 4 bases and 0 bases, there was a span of 4 bases. The germline gives CDR1 SGHTS, CDR2 YDEGEE. The CDR3 runs to 12 residues.

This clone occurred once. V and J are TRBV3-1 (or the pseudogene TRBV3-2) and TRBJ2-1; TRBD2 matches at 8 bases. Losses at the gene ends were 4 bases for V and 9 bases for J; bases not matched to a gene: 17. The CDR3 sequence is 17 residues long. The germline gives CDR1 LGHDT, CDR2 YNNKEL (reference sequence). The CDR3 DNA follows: TGTGCCAGCAGCCTTTTCATGGAACGGGGGGGCGTCGGTGAGCAGTTCTTC. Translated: CASSLFMERGGVGEQFF.

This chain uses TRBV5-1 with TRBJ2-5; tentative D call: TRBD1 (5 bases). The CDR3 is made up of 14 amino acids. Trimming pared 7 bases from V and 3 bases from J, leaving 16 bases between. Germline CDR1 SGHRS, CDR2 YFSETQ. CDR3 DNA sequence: TGCGCCAGCGGATGGTCAACAGGAAAAGAGACCCAGTACTTC. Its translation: CASGWSTGKETQYF.

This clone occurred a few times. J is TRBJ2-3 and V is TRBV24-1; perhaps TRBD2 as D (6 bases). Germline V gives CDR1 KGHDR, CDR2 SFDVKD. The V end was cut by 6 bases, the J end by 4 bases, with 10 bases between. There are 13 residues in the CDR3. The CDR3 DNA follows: TGTGCCACCAGTCCCTCGGGAGCAGATACGCAGTATTTT. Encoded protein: CATSPSGADTQYF.

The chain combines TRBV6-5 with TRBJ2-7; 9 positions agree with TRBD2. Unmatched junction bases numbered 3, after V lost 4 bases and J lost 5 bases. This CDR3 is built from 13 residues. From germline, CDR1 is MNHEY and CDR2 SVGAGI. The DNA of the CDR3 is TGTGCCAGCAGTTCGGGACTAGCTAACGAGCAGTACTTC. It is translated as CASSSGLANEQYF.

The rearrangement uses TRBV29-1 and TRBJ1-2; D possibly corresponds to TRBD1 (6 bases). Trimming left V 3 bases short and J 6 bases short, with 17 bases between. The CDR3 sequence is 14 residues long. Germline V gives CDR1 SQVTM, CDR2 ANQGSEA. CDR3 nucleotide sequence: TGCAGCGTTGAGGCCTTGAGACAGGTCGATGGCTACACCTTC. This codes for CSVEALRQVDGYTF.

The CDR3 sequence is CASSLPGQGNTEAFF. Written as DNA, the CDR3 is TGTGCCAGCAGCTTACCGGGACAGGGGAACACTGAAGCTTTCTTT. This chain connects TRBV13 to TRBJ1-1, with 9 bases matching TRBD1. The CDR3 is 15 amino acids. Germline-derived CDR1 and CDR2 are PRHDT and FYEKMQ (reference sequence). V shed 2 bases, J shed 1 base, and the junction held 2 bases outside the gene matches.

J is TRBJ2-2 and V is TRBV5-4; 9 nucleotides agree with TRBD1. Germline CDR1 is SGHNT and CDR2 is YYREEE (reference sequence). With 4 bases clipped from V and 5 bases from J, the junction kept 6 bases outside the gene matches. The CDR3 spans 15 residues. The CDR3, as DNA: TGTGCCAGCAGCCCGACAGGGGGTCAAACCGGGGAGCTGTTTTTT. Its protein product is CASSPTGGQTGELFF.

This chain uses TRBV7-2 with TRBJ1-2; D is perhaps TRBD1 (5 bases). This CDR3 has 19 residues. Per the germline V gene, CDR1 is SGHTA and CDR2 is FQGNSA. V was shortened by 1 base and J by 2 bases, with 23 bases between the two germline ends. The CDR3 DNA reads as TGTGCCAGCAGCTTAGTTGTGGACCACTCGGGGGATGCAAACTATGGCTACACCTTC. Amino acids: CASSLVVDHSGDANYGYTF.

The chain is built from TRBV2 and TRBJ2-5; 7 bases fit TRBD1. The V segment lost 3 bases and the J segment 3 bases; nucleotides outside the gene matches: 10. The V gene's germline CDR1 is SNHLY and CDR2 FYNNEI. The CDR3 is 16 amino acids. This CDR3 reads CASSEPLRGSKETQYF. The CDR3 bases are TGTGCCAGCAGTGAGCCTCTCAGGGGGTCGAAAGAGACCCAGTACTTC.

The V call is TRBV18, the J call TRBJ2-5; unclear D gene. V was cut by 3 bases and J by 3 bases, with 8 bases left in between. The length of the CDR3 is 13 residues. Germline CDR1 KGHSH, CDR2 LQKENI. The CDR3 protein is CASSPGGEETQYF. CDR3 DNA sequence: TGTGCCAGCTCACCGGGTGGAGAAGAGACCCAGTACTTC.

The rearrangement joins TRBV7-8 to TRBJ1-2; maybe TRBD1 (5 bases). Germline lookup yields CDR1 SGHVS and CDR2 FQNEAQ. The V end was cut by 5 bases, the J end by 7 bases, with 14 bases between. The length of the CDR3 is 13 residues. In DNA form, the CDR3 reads TGTGCCAGCAGCGCCACAGGCCTCGGTGGCTACACCTTC. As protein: CASSATGLGGYTF.

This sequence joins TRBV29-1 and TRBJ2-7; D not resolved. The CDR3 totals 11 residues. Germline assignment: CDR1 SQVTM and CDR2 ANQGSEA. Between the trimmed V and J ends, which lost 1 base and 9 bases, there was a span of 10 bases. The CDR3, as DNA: TGCAGCGTTGAAGTCACGAGCGCGCAGTACTTC. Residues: CSVEVTSAQYF.

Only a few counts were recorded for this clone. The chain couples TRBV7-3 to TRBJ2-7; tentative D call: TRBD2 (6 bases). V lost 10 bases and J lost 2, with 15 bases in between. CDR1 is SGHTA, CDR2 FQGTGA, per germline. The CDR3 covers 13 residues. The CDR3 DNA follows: TGTGCCACCCTACGCGGGGCCCCCTACGAGCAGTACTTC. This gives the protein CATLRGAPYEQYF.

The CDR3 nucleotides read TGTGCCAGCAGCGTAGCCCTAGGGAGGAACTCTGGAAACACCATATATTTT. This sequence encodes CASSVALGRNSGNTIYF. This chain joins TRBV9 and TRBJ1-3, with D unresolved. The CDR3 consists of 17 residues. The germline V gene has CDR1 SGDLS and CDR2 YYNGEE. V lost 0 bases and J lost 0, with 13 bases in between.

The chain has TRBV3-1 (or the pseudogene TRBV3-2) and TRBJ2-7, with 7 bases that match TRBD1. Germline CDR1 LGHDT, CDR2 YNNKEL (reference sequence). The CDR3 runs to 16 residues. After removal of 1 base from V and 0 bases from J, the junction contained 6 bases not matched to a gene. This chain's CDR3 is CASSQGRDRSSYEQYF. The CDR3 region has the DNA TGTGCCAGCAGCCAAGGAAGGGACAGATCCTCCTACGAGCAGTACTTC.

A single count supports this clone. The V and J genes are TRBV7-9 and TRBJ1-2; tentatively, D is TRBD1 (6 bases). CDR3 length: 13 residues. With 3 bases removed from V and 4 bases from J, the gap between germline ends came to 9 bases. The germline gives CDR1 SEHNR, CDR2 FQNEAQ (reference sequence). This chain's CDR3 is CASSLPGVYGYTF. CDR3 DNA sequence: TGTGCCAGCAGCTTGCCAGGGGTCTATGGCTACACCTTC.

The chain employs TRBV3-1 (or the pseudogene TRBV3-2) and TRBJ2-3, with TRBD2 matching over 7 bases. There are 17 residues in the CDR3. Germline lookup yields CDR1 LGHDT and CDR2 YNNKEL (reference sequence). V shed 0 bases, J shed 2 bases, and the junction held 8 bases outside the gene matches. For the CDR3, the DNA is TGTGCCAGCAGCCAAGATGAGAGAACTAGCGACACAGATACGCAGTATTTT. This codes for CASSQDERTSDTDTQYF.

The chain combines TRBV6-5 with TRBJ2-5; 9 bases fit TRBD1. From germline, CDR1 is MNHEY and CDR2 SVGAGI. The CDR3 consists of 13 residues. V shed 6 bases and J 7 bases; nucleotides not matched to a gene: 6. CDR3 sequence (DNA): TGTGCCAGCAGCGGGACAGGGTCGGCGACCCAGTACTTC. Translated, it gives CASSGTGSATQYF.